This TCR beta chain was identified during a study of blood T cell repertoires in COVID-19. Across the whole study: From the United States, Italy and Spain came samples of acute and convalescent COVID-19. The cDNA or gDNA used as material had been derived from T cells, B-cell-depleted T cells, or PBMCs.

The CDR3 consists of 18 residues. Per the germline V gene, CDR1 is SGHDN and CDR2 is FVKESK. V gave up 4 bases and J gave up 6 bases; unmatched junction bases: 19. The authors' processing: Reference gene primer amplification in the assay estimated nucleated cell counts. The method was immunoSEQ multiplex PCR; TCRdb's version includes in-frame clones alone and lacks a portion of them. The DNA gave D and trimming, while V, J and clone size come from that table. The sample consists of 45,000 or so clones, 80% to 90% of them appearing once. The sample was peripheral blood. The chain employs TRBV14 and TRBJ2-3; 7 nucleotides line up with TRBD1. The TCR comes from a man between 70 and 80 years old with active COVID-19. CDR3 loop: CASSLRTGTSYFEDTQYF. For the CDR3, the DNA is TGTGCCAGCAGCCTTCGGACAGGCACTTCATACTTCGAGGATACGCAGTATTTT.